This T cell receptor beta chain was retrieved from a study of CD8+ T cells in alopecia areata. Findings and limits, study-wide: A single nonresponder leaves the baseline CD8+ expansion link to response uncertain.

The treatment denotes: oral pan-JAK inhibitor, 5-10 mg twice daily. V shed 6 bases and J shed 9 bases, with 15 bases lying between them. This CDR3 spans 13 amino acids. Germline-derived CDR1 and CDR2 are MNHEY and SMNVEV (reference sequence). A few counts support this clone. Antigen unknown. RNA extraction and reverse transcription yielded cDNA as sequencing template. Sequencing was performed with immunoSEQ multiplex PCR; in TCRdb, only in-frame clones are kept and a portion is missing. The profile covers roughly 250,000 clones, with 50% to 75% appearing a single time and 0.75% to 0.95% taken by the ten largest.

This sequence originates from a human donor with alopecia areata. This chain connects TRBV27 to TRBJ2-4; the D gene is possibly TRBD1 (5 bases). The sample consisted of CD4+ T cells sorted from blood, taken around week 53, from a patient treated with tofacitinib. Here the CDR3 reads CASSGRALGIQYF. DNA for the CDR3: TGTGCCAGCAGCGGCAGGGCTTTGGGCATTCAGTACTTC.